The source of this T cell receptor beta chain is a study of cytomegalovirus exposure and HLA in healthy donors. About this clone itself: Antigen: not known.

General study results and limits: For cytomegalovirus status, the classifier reportedly gave diagnoses with high specificity and sensitivity. A later analysis showed HLA-associated TCR beta chains outstripping equally common others in clonal expansion. In vitro data verified three CMV-associated chains as specific for CMV antigens.

This PCR relied on a set of 60 Vbeta primers and 13 Jbeta primers. Sequencing was performed with immunoSEQ multiplex PCR; in TCRdb, only in-frame clones are kept and a portion is missing. The repertoire holds more than 150,000 clones, 80% to 85% seen once, with 1.5% in the top ten. The CDR3 covers 13 residues. In germline, CDR1 is MNHEY, CDR2 SMNVEV (reference sequence). The V gene end was trimmed by 3 bases and the J gene end by 5 bases; junction bases not matched to a gene: 2. The chain carries TRBV27 and TRBJ1-1; the match to TRBD1 covers 8 bases. Sequencing was carried out using PBMCs. The TCR comes from a woman under 30 in good health and CMV-seronegative. The CDR3 sequence: CASSFRGRTEAFF. In DNA, the CDR3 is TGTGCCAGCAGTTTCAGGGGGCGGACTGAAGCTTTCTTT.